This T cell receptor beta chain was recorded in a study of T-cell memory formation after mild COVID-19. Constant-segment primers served in 5'RACE that generated TCR alpha and TCR beta cDNA libraries bearing sample barcodes and UMIs. TCRdb re-derived calls from the 5' RACE reads in MiXCR, one entry per CDR3 protein. The table lists about 280,000 distinct CDR3 sequences, roughly 8.2% of them singletons, with about 20% in the top ten. CDR1 is LGHDT and CDR2 is YNNKEL in the germline V gene (reference sequence). This CDR3 is 15 amino acids long. Between the trimmed V and J ends, which lost 1 base and 5 bases, there was a span of 14 bases. Study conclusions and caveats: Mainly in CM and EM were contracting CD4+ clones; CD8+ were in EMRA. Clones contracting over day 15 to 85 were CD4/CD8 balanced, with later expanders leaning CD4+.

With respect to this clonotype: Its antigen is still unknown.

The sample taken for sequencing was PBMCs or a T cell subset sorted from them (not recorded which). The rearrangement uses TRBV3-1 and TRBJ2-5, with D hard to call. The TCR originated in a man between 18 and 29 years old who had mild COVID-19 (a few samples of this study predate the infection). Cell type and time point are not known. This chain's CDR3 is CASSQAIPPWETQYF. CDR3 DNA sequence: TGTGCCAGCAGCCAAGCGATACCTCCATGGGAGACCCAGTACTTC.